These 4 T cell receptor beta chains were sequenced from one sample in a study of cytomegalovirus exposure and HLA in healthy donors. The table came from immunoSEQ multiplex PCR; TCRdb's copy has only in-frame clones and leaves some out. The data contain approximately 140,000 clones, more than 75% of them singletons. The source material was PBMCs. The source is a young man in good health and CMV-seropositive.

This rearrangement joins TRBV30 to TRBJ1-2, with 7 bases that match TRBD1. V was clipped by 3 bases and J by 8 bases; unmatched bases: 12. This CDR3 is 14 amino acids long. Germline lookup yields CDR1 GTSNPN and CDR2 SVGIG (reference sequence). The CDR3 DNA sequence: TGTGCCTGGAGGTTAACAGGGGTTTCGGGGGGCTACACCTTC. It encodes CAWRLTGVSGGYTF.

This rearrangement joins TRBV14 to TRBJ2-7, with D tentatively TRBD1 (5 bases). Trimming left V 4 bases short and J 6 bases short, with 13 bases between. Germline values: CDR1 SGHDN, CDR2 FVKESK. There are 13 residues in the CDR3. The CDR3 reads CASSLLGRSEQYF. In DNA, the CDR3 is TGTGCCAGCAGCCTCCTGGGGCGCAGCGAGCAGTACTTC.

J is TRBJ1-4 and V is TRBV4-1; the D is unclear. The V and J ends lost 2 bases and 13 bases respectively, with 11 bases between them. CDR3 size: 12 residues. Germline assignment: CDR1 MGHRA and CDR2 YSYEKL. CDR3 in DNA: TGCGCCAGCAGCCAACAACTCGGGGTACTGTTTTTT. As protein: CASSQQLGVLFF.

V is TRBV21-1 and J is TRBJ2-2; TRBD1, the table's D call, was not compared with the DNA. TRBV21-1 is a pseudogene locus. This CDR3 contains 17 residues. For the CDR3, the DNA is TGTGCCAGCAGCACCAGAGACAGGGTACCTGACACCGGGGAGCTGTTTTTT. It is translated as CASSTRDRVPDTGELFF.